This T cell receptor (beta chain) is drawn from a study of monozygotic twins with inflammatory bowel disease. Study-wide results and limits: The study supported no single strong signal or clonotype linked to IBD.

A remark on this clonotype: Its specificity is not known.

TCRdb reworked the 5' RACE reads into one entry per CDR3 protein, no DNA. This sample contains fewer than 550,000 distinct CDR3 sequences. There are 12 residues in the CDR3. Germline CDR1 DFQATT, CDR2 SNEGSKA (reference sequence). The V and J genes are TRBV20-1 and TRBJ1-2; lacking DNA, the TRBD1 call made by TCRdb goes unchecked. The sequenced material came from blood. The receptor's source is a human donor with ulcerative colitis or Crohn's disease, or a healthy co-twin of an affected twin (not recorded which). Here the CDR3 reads CSARTGSAGYTF.